The 28 T cell receptor beta chains below all came from one sample that was sequenced in a study of CD8+ T cells in alopecia areata. cDNA prepared by RNA extraction and subsequent reverse transcription served as the template for sequencing. TCRdb's copy holds only in-frame clones and misses some; the assay was immunoSEQ multiplex PCR. This sample carries approximately 210,000 clones, approximately 60% of them seen once, and the ten largest clones take less than 4%. As to treatment: oral pan-JAK inhibitor, 5-10 mg twice daily. The specimen comprised CD4+ T cells sorted from blood, sampled at week 4, from a patient treated with tofacitinib. Receptor source: a human donor with alopecia areata.

The J gene is TRBJ2-2, the V gene TRBV6-6; tentatively, D is TRBD1 (6 bases). V lost 7 bases to trimming and J lost 5 bases, with 20 bases between them. Germline loops: CDR1 MNHNY, CDR2 SVGAGI (reference sequence). The CDR3 contains 16 residues. The CDR3, as DNA: TGTGCCAGCATTAAACAGGGACCTGTGGCAACCGGGGAGCTGTTTTTT. Translated, it gives CASIKQGPVATGELFF.

V and J are TRBV30 and TRBJ1-2; TRBD1 might be the D (6 bases). Trimming removed 6 bases at V and 2 bases at J, with 16 bases between. This CDR3 comprises 14 residues. From germline, CDR1 is GTSNPN and CDR2 SVGIG (reference sequence). CDR3 sequence: CACRAGVVNYGYTF. CDR3 nucleotides: TGTGCCTGTCGGGCAGGGGTTGTGAACTATGGCTACACCTTC.

A few counts support this clone. The chain uses TRBV9 and TRBJ1-3; D remains unclear. This CDR3 is 16 amino acids long. V was trimmed by 4 bases and J by 0 bases, leaving 14 bases between them. The V gene's germline CDR1 is SGDLS and CDR2 YYNGEE. The CDR3 DNA is TGTGCCAGCAGCAGCGCGACAAGCTCCTCTGGAAACACCATATATTTT. Translating gives CASSSATSSSGNTIYF.

In DNA, the CDR3 is TGTGCCAGTAGCCGGGGACAGGGAAAGAACACTGAAGCTTTCTTT. The encoded protein is CASSRGQGKNTEAFF. The genes are TRBV19 and TRBJ1-1; TRBD1 matches 9 bases. Germline V gives CDR1 LNHDA, CDR2 SQIVND (reference sequence). V dropped 6 bases and J dropped 1; count of bases not matched to a gene: 6. This CDR3 is 15 amino acids long.

This chain connects TRBV29-1 to TRBJ2-5; D is uncertain. The germline V gene encodes CDR1 SQVTM and CDR2 ANQGSEA. The CDR3 consists of 12 residues. V lost 6 bases and J lost 5, with 13 bases in between. CDR3 nucleotide sequence: TGCAGCGTCCAGAGCCAAGGGGAGACCCAGTACTTC. Amino acid sequence: CSVQSQGETQYF.

The rearrangement uses TRBV30 and TRBJ1-2, with a tentative D call TRBD1 (6 bases). This CDR3 comprises 13 residues. Deletions cut 5 bases from V and 8 bases from J, with 18 bases between. CDR1 is GTSNPN and CDR2 is SVGIG in the germline V gene (reference sequence). This CDR3 reads CAWENREVGGYTF. CDR3 sequence (DNA): TGTGCCTGGGAAAACAGGGAAGTGGGCGGCTACACCTTC.

The chain combines TRBV10-3 with TRBJ1-2; D not resolved. There are 13 residues in the CDR3. Germline V gene data show CDR1 as ENHRY and CDR2 as SYGVKD. Trimming stripped 4 bases from V and 4 bases from J, with 10 bases between. The CDR3 sequence: CAISGSSSYGYTF. As DNA, the CDR3 is TGTGCCATCAGTGGTTCATCTAGCTATGGCTACACCTTC.

A few counts support this clone. The chain links TRBV10-3 to TRBJ2-1; no clear D gene. Between the trimmed V and J ends, which lost 3 bases and 7 bases, there was a span of 10 bases. Germline CDR1 reads ENHRY; CDR2 reads SYGVKD. This CDR3 contains 13 residues. The CDR3 DNA reads as TGTGCCATCAGTGAAAGGCCCGGGAATGAGCAGTTCTTC. Translation: CAISERPGNEQFF.

For the CDR3, the DNA is TGTGCCATCGGGCCCAGGGGCTTAGGGCTCACAGATACGCAGTATTTT. Its protein product is CAIGPRGLGLTDTQYF. The chain has TRBV10-3 and TRBJ2-3; weak D call: TRBD1 (6 bases). CDR1 and CDR2 (germline): ENHRY, SYGVKD. The CDR3 contains 16 residues. Trimming shortened V by 8 bases and J by 2 bases, and 20 bases separated the two germline ends.

The chain combines TRBV29-1 with TRBJ1-2; D is possibly TRBD1 (6 bases). Trimming removed 4 bases at V and 4 bases at J, with 10 bases between. The germline CDR1 and CDR2 sequences are SQVTM and ANQGSEA. There are 12 residues in the CDR3. The CDR3 nucleotides read TGCAGCGTTGGACAGGTTCGCTATGGCTACACCTTC. Translation: CSVGQVRYGYTF.

The chain is built from TRBV4-1 and TRBJ1-1; TRBD1 matches at 8 bases. The CDR3 sequence is 15 residues long. V trimming: 1 base; J trimming: 6 bases; junction bases outside the gene matches: 7. Germline lookup yields CDR1 MGHRA and CDR2 YSYEKL. For the CDR3, the DNA is TGCGCCAGCAGCCAAGTGACCAGGGGGCTGGCTGAAGCTTTCTTT. It yields the protein CASSQVTRGLAEAFF.

This clone is a singleton in its sample. The CDR3 reads CATSRDRVPYTDTQYF. CDR3 coding DNA: TGTGCCACCAGCAGAGATCGGGTACCCTACACAGATACGCAGTATTTT. The V and J genes are TRBV15 and TRBJ2-3, with D uncertain. V was cut by 0 bases and J by 2 bases, with 12 bases left in between. From germline, CDR1 is LNHNV and CDR2 YYDKDF (reference sequence). The CDR3 runs to 16 residues.

The genes are TRBV7-8 and TRBJ2-3, with 7 bases lining up with TRBD2. The CDR3 sequence is 15 residues long. After removal of 2 bases from V and 1 base from J, the junction contained 3 bases not matched to a gene. CDR1 is SGHVS, CDR2 FQNEAQ, per germline. As DNA, the CDR3 is TGTGCCAGCAGCTTACAGGCGGGGGGCACAGATACGCAGTATTTT. Translating it yields CASSLQAGGTDTQYF. The variable domain in full, with the rest retrieved from reference TRBV7-8 and TRBJ2-3, is GAGVSQSPRYKVAKRGQDVALRCDPISGHVSLFWYQQALGQGPEFLTYFQNEAQLDKSGLPSDRFFAERPEGSVSTLKIQRTQQEDSAVYLCASSLQAGGTDTQYFGPGTRLTVL.

In DNA, the CDR3 is TGTGCCAGCAGTATCGGGGGGGGCACTGAAGCTTTCTTT. This encodes CASSIGGGTEAFF. The chain joins TRBV27 to TRBJ1-1, with D possibly TRBD1 on 5 matching bases. CDR1 is MNHEY and CDR2 is SMNVEV in the germline V gene (reference sequence). This CDR3 has 13 residues. V was cut by 5 bases and J by 4 bases, with 11 bases left in between.

The rearrangement joins TRBV11-2 to TRBJ2-5, with 8 bases identical to TRBD1. Per germline, CDR1 SGHAT and CDR2 FQNNGV. V dropped 2 bases and J dropped 5; count of bases not matched to a gene: 1. This CDR3 spans 13 amino acids. CDR3 nucleotides: TGTGCCAGCAGCTTATCAGGGGGCGAGACCCAGTACTTC. This gives the protein CASSLSGGETQYF.

The chain carries TRBV4-1 and TRBJ1-2; no firm D call. V shed 4 bases and J shed 2 bases, with 14 bases lying between them. CDR1 and CDR2 (germline): MGHRA, YSYEKL. The CDR3 is 15 amino acids. As DNA, the CDR3 is TGCGCCAGCAGCCCCGGACGGAAGACCAACTATGGCTACACCTTC. Encoded protein: CASSPGRKTNYGYTF.

The sample holds a few counts of this clone. V usage is TRBV30 and J usage is TRBJ1-6; D call uncertain. V lost 4 bases and J 1 base, leaving 8 bases between the germline ends. This CDR3 contains 14 residues. Germline loops: CDR1 GTSNPN, CDR2 SVGIG (reference sequence). Written as DNA, the CDR3 is TGTGCCTGGATGGTGGGATCCTATAATTCACCCCTCCACTTT. It yields the protein CAWMVGSYNSPLHF. The full variable domain, in which reference TRBV30 and TRBJ1-6 provide the parts outside the CDR3, is SQTIHQWPATLVQPVGSPLSLECTVEGTSNPNLYWYRQAAGRGLQLLFYSVGIGQISSEVPQNLSASRPQDRQFILSSKKLLLSDSGFYLCAWMVGSYNSPLHFGNGTRLTVT.

The V gene is TRBV7-2, the J gene TRBJ2-3; D is possibly TRBD1 or TRBD2 (6 bases each). The CDR3 covers 15 residues. V shed 5 bases and J shed 0 bases, with 12 bases lying between them. Germline V gives CDR1 SGHTA, CDR2 FQGNSA. CDR3 DNA sequence: TGTGCCAGCAGCCCTGAGGGGGGCAGCACAGATACGCAGTATTTT. As protein: CASSPEGGSTDTQYF.

This clone has a handful of counts. The rearrangement links TRBV30 to TRBJ2-1; 9 bases match TRBD1. The CDR3 consists of 14 residues. V dropped 1 base and J dropped 7; count of bases not matched to a gene: 5. Per germline, CDR1 GTSNPN and CDR2 SVGIG (reference sequence). The CDR3 sequence is CAWSADRGWNEQFF. The CDR3, as DNA: TGTGCCTGGAGTGCGGACAGGGGATGGAATGAGCAGTTCTTC.

The V call is TRBV6-5, the J call TRBJ1-2; TRBD1 is a possible D gene (5 bases). The V end lost 7 bases, the J end lost 2 bases, and 17 bases lay between the germline ends. This CDR3 spans 15 amino acids. Germline values: CDR1 MNHEY, CDR2 SVGAGI. The CDR3 nucleotides read TGTGCCAGCACAAAAGGGGCGCTGGGGAACTATGGCTACACCTTC. It yields the protein CASTKGALGNYGYTF.

V usage is TRBV7-9 and J usage is TRBJ2-6; 9 bases match TRBD1. The junction had 5 bases not matched to a gene; V was cut back by 2 bases and J by 0 bases. CDR3 length: 18 residues. The germline CDR1 and CDR2 sequences are SEHNR and FQNEAQ (reference sequence). The CDR3 sequence: CASSLMTGGASGANVLTF. CDR3 DNA: TGTGCCAGCAGCTTAATGACAGGGGGAGCCTCTGGGGCCAACGTCCTGACTTTC. The complete variable domain, with remaining parts taken from reference TRBV7-9 and TRBJ2-6, reads DTGVSQNPRHKITKRGQNVTFRCDPISEHNRLYWYRQTLGQGPEFLTYFQNEAQLEKSRLLSDRFSAERPKGSFSTLEIQRTEQGDSAMYLCASSLMTGGASGANVLTFGAGSRLTVL.

The chain links TRBV5-1 to TRBJ1-1, with TRBD1 as a possible D gene (5 bases). The CDR3 consists of 13 residues. Germline V CDR1 and CDR2: SGHRS, YFSETQ. V shed 5 bases and J shed 3 bases, with 11 bases lying between them. The CDR3 is CASRPDSYTEAFF. CDR3 coding DNA: TGCGCCAGCAGGCCCGACAGTTACACTGAAGCTTTCTTT.

The V gene is TRBV5-1, the J gene TRBJ1-6; 8 bases fit TRBD1. The V gene end was trimmed by 3 bases and the J gene end by 7 bases; junction bases not matched to a gene: 6. From germline, CDR1 is SGHRS and CDR2 YFSETQ. The CDR3 covers 15 residues. The CDR3 nucleotides are TGCGCCAGCAGCTGGTCAGGGGGCGCGAATTCACCCCTCCACTTT. The encoded protein is CASSWSGGANSPLHF.

V gene TRBV7-2 combines with J gene TRBJ1-2; D remains ambiguous. CDR3 length equals 16 residues. Trimming removed 0 bases at V and 4 bases at J, with 15 bases between. Germline lookup yields CDR1 SGHTA and CDR2 FQGNSA. The CDR3: CASSLAGGGGSYGYTF. The CDR3 DNA reads as TGTGCCAGCAGCTTAGCTGGAGGAGGTGGCAGCTATGGCTACACCTTC. Using reference TRBV7-2 and TRBJ1-2 for the parts outside the CDR3, the full variable domain is GAGVSQSPSNKVTEKGKDVELRCDPISGHTALYWYRQSLGQGLEFLIYFQGNSAPDKSGLPSDRFSAERTGGSVSTLTIQRTQQEDSAVYLCASSLAGGGGSYGYTFGSGTRLTVV.

Only one count was recorded for this clone. The chain joins TRBV6-5 to TRBJ2-3, with D unclear. CDR3 length: 13 residues. From germline, CDR1 is MNHEY and CDR2 SVGAGI. Trimming removed 8 bases at V and 1 base at J, with 10 bases between. The CDR3 bases are TGTGCCAGCTCCCCCGACCGCACAGATACGCAGTATTTT. Amino acids: CASSPDRTDTQYF.

There are a few counts of this clone. The chain couples TRBV7-9 to TRBJ2-5, with no clear D. Germline lookup yields CDR1 SEHNR and CDR2 FQNEAQ (reference sequence). The CDR3 spans 14 residues. The V and J ends lost 0 bases and 6 bases respectively, with 11 bases between them. The CDR3 loop reads CASSLAMARKTQYF. The CDR3, as DNA: TGTGCCAGCAGCTTAGCGATGGCCCGCAAGACCCAGTACTTC.

V usage is TRBV18 and J usage is TRBJ1-5; 7 bases match TRBD1. Per the germline V gene, CDR1 is KGHSH and CDR2 is LQKENI. The CDR3 covers 14 residues. Germline trimming cut 5 bases from V and 7 bases from J; bases unmatched to any gene: 8. The CDR3 DNA reads as TGTGCCAGCTCATCACGACAGGGCTGGCAGCCCCAGCATTTT. This translates into CASSSRQGWQPQHF.

The V call is TRBV2, the J call TRBJ2-3; 10 nucleotides line up with TRBD2. The CDR3 contains 16 residues. The J segment lost 4 bases and the V segment lost 6 bases, leaving 10 bases of the junction unmatched. The germline V gene has CDR1 SNHLY and CDR2 FYNNEI. CDR3 region: CASRAALAGYSDTQYF. The CDR3 nucleotides are TGTGCCAGCAGGGCGGCACTAGCGGGATATTCAGATACGCAGTATTTT.